This T cell receptor (beta chain) was observed in a study of blood T cell repertoires in COVID-19. The data were produced by immunoSEQ multiplex PCR, yet TCRdb's version contains in-frame clones alone and is incomplete. The table lists 240,000 or so clones, 86% of them singletons. V shed 6 bases and J 1 base; nucleotides not matched to a gene: 4. The CDR3 loop spans 14 amino acids. Germline values: CDR1 SGHVS, CDR2 FQNEAQ. The sample consisted of peripheral blood. J is TRBJ2-7 and V is TRBV7-8, with 9 bases fitting TRBD1. This clonotype was sampled from a man older than 75 with acute or convalescent COVID-19. In DNA form, the CDR3 reads TGTGCCAGCAGACCGACAGGGGGATCCTACGAGCAGTACTTC. This sequence encodes CASRPTGGSYEQYF.